This section outlines one T cell receptor (beta chain) sequence together with its context. This entry is derived from a study of blood T cell repertoires in COVID-19. Study details: Sample material is recorded as cDNA or gDNA derived from T cells, B-cell-depleted T cells, or PBMCs.

Germline-derived CDR1 and CDR2 are SEHNR and FQNEAQ (reference sequence). Trimming cost V 4 bases and J 5 bases; bases outside gene matches: 5. This CDR3 is 15 amino acids long. In the authors' methods: Using reference gene primer amplification, nucleated cell counts were estimated. The data were produced by immunoSEQ multiplex PCR, yet TCRdb's version contains in-frame clones alone and is incomplete. V and J calls and clone size are copied from that table; D and trimming were computed from the DNA. The sample records some 80,000 clones, roughly 86% being singletons. The receptor was isolated from a human donor in a cohort sampled during active COVID-19. The sequenced material came from peripheral blood. The chain uses TRBV7-9 and TRBJ1-6; 7 bases map to TRBD1. Written as DNA, the CDR3 is TGTGCCAGCAGCTCCGGACAGGCCCATAATTCACCCCTCCACTTT. Amino acid sequence: CASSSGQAHNSPLHF. Variable domain in full (rest from reference TRBV7-9 and TRBJ1-6): DTGVSQNPRHKITKRGQNVTFRCDPISEHNRLYWYRQTLGQGPEFLTYFQNEAQLEKSRLLSDRFSAERPKGSFSTLEIQRTEQGDSAMYLCASSSGQAHNSPLHFGNGTRLTVT.